This TCR beta chain derives from a study of T cells in localized non-small cell lung cancer. The germline V gene has CDR1 GTSNPN and CDR2 SVGIG (reference sequence). The CDR3 extends over 13 amino acids. Here immunoSEQ multiplex PCR was the method, and the copy in TCRdb shows in-frame clones only, minus some. The sample holds 61,000 or so clones; roughly 90% are singletons and the top ten take approximately 5.2%. Study-level results: Elevated blood T cell density was associated with longer overall survival. Appearances in adjacent lung were noted for a median approximately 50 of the top 100 tumor clones. Adjacent uninvolved lung tissue had the highest T cell clonality, exceeding tumor.

This clone was recorded a few times. Antigen specificity is unknown. A junction end diverges from the germline sequence, so it may reflect a read error. The TCR sequence derives from a woman aged 35-75 years with stage I lung adenocarcinoma. The V and J genes are TRBV30 and TRBJ2-2; perhaps TRBD2 as D (5 bases). Sequencing was performed on peripheral blood, taken before any cancer treatment. CDR3 region: CAWSDPGPRGAVF. DNA of the CDR3: TGTGCCTGGAGTGACCCAGGACCCCGGGGAGCTGTTTTT.